This TCR beta chain emerged from a study of blood T cell repertoires in COVID-19. About the research overall: Samples representing acute and convalescent COVID-19 were sourced from the United States, Italy and Spain. Sources were T cells, B-cell-depleted T cells, or PBMCs; the material itself was cDNA or gDNA.

In its sample, this clone was seen a few times. Clones were read by immunoSEQ multiplex PCR, and TCRdb kept only the in-frame ones, dropping some. The table has 250,000 to 300,000 clones, roughly 88% seen once; the top ten hold 3%. The germline V and J ends were trimmed by 5 bases and 0 bases, with 14 bases remaining between them. This CDR3 contains 16 residues. Germline V CDR1 and CDR2: SGHAT, FQNNGV. This receptor was taken from a woman in her 30s with active or convalescent COVID-19. Sequencing used peripheral blood. The rearrangement uses TRBV11-2 and TRBJ1-3, with D tentatively TRBD1 (6 bases). The CDR3 region is CASSHDRRASGNTIYF. The CDR3 nucleotides read TGTGCCAGCAGCCACGACAGGAGAGCCTCTGGAAACACCATATATTTT.